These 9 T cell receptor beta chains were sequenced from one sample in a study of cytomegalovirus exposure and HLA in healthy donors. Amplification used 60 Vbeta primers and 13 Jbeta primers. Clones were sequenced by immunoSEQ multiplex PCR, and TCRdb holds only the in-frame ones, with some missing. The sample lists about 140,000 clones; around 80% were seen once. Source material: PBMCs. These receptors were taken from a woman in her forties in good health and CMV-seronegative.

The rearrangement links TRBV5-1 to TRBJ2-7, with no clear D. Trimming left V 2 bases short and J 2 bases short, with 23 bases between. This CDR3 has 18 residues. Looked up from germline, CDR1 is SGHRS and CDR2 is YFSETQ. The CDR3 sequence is CASSFRTNLPARTYEQYF. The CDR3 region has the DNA TGCGCCAGCAGCTTCCGAACAAATCTCCCGGCCAGGACCTACGAGCAGTACTTC.

In nucleotides, the CDR3 is TGTGCCAGCAGTGATTTTAAACAGATGAGCTCCTACAATGAGCAGTTCTTC. Its protein product is CASSDFKQMSSYNEQFF. The genes are TRBV25-1 and TRBJ2-1; no clear D. Germline CDR1 and CDR2: MGHDK and SYGVNS. CDR3 length: 17 amino acids. V shed 3 bases and J shed 0 bases, with 15 bases lying between them.

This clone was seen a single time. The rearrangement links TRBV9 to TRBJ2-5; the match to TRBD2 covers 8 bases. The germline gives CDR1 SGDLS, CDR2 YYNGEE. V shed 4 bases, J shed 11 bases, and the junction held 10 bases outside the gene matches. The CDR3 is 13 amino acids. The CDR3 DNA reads TGTGCCAGCAGCTCAGACCCTTCTAGCGGGCAGTACTTC. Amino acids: CASSSDPSSGQYF.

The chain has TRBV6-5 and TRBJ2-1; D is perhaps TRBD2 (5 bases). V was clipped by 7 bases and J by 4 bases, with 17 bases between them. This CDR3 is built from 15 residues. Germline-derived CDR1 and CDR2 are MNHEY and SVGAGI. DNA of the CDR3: TGTGCCAGCACCCGGGATTTGAGCGGATACAATGAGCAGTTCTTC. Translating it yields CASTRDLSGYNEQFF.

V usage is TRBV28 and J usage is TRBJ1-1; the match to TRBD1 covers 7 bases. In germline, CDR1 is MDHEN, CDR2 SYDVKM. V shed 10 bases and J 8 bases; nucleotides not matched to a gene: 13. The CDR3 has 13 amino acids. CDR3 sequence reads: CAISRLQGMEAFF. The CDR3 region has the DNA TGTGCCATCTCCCGCCTACAGGGGATGGAAGCTTTCTTT.

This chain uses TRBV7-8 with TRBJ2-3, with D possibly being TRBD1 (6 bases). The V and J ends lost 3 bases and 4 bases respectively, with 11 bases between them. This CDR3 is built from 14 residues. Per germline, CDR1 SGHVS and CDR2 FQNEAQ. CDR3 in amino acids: CASSLQGWSDTQYF. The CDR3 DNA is TGTGCCAGCAGCTTGCAGGGGTGGTCAGATACGCAGTATTTT.

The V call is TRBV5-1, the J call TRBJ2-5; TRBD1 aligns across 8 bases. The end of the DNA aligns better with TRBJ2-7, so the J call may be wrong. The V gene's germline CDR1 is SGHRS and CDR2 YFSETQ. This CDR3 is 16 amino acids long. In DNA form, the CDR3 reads TGCGCCAGCAGCTTGGCCGGGGGCAGGGGGCGACCCGAGCAGTACTTC. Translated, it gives CASSLAGGRGRPEQYF.

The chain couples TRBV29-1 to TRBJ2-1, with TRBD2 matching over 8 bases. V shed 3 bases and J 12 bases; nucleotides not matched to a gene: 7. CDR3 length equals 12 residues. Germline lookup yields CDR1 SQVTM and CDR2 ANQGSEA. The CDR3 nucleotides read TGCAGCGTTGACCGGGAGGGCCCTCGGCAGTTCTTC. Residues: CSVDREGPRQFF.

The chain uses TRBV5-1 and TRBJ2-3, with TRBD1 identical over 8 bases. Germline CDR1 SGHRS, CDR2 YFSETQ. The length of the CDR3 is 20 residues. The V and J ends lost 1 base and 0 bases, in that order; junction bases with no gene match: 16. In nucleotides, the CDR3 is TGCGCCAGCAGCTTGTTCCTGGGACAGGCTGCGTTGGCTAGCACAGATACGCAGTATTTT. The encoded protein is CASSLFLGQAALASTDTQYF.